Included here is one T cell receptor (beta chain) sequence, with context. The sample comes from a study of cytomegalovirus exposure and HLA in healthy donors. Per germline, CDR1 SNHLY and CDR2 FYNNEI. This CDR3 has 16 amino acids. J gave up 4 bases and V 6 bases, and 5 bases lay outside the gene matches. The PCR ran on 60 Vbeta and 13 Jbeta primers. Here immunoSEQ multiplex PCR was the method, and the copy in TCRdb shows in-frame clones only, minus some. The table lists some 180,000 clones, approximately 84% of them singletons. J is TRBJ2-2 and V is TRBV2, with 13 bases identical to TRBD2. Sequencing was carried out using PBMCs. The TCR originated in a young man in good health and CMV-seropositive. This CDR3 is CASRIGLAGVTGELFF. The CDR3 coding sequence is TGTGCCAGCAGAATTGGACTAGCGGGAGTCACCGGGGAGCTGTTTTTT.